The TCR beta chain under discussion was sequenced for a study of metastatic and nonmetastatic thyroid tumors. Study summary: Comparison of repertoires was carried out across blood and tumor or nodule tissue from malignant and benign thyroid patients. Notes on the study in general: Benign nodules were reported to have significantly lower TCR beta diversity than malignant thyroid tumors, in blood and tumor.

Authors' data handling: The study took CDR3 differences across clinicopathological groups and made a distant-metastasis classifier for papillary thyroid cancer from them. TCRdb reprocessed the PCR reads using MiXCR. These V and J calls derive from TCRdb rather than the authors' analysis. The repertoire holds around 22,000 clones, with roughly a fifth as singletons. Before thyroid surgery, none of the patients had received any treatment. Trimming took off 0 bases at V and 6 bases at J, with 12 bases between the two ends. Germline V lookup: CDR1 MNHEY, CDR2 SVGEGT. There are 15 residues in the CDR3. The sample holds a few counts of this clone. What it binds is unknown.

The chain links TRBV6-2 or TRBV6-3 to TRBJ1-5; D might be TRBD1 (5 bases). This TCR was recovered from a female donor with papillary thyroid cancer or a benign thyroid nodule (not recorded which). Some clones in this sample may be carry-over from other donors' samples. Sequencing was carried out using blood. The CDR3 reads CASSYSWDGVQPQHF. The DNA of the CDR3 is TGTGCCAGCAGTTACTCTTGGGACGGGGTTCAGCCCCAGCATTTT.